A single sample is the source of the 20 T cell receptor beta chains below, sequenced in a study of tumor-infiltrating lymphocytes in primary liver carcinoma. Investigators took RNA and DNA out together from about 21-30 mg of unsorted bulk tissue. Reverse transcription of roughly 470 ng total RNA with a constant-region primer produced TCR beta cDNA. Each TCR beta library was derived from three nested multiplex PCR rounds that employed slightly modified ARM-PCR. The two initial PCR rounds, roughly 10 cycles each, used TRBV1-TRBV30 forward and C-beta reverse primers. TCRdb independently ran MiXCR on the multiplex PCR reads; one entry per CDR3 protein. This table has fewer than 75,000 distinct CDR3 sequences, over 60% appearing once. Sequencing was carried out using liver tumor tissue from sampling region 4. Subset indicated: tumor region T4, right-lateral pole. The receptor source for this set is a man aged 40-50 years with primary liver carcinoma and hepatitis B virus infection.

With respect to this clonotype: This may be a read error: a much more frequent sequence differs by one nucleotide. CDR3 nucleotides: TGCAGCGTTGGGAAAAATGAGCAGTTCTTC. It specifies CSVGKNEQFF. The chain joins TRBV29-1 to TRBJ2-1; D call uncertain. The CDR3 contains 10 residues. V lost 4 bases and J lost 7, with 5 bases in between. CDR1 and CDR2 from the germline V gene are SQVTM and ANQGSEA.

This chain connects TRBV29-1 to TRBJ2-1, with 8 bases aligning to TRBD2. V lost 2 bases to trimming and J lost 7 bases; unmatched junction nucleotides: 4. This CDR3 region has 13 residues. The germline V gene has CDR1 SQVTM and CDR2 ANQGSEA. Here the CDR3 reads CSVEPTSENEQFF. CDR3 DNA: TGCAGCGTTGAACCGACTAGCGAGAATGAGCAGTTCTTC.

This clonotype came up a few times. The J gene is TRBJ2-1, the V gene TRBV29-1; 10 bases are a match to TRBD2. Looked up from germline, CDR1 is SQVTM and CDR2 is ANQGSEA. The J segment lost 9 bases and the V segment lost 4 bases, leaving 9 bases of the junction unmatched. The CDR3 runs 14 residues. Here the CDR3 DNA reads TGCAGCGTTGTATGGCTAGCGGGAGTTCTTGAGCAGTTCTTC. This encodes CSVVWLAGVLEQFF.

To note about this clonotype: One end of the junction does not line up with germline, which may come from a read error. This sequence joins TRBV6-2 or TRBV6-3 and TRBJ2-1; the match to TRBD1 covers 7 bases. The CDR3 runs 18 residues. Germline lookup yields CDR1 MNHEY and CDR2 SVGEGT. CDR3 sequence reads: CASNYLGEGAHLYNEQFF. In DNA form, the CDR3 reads TGTGCCAGCAATTACCTCGGAGAGGGGGCCCATCTCTACAATGAGCAGTTCTTC.

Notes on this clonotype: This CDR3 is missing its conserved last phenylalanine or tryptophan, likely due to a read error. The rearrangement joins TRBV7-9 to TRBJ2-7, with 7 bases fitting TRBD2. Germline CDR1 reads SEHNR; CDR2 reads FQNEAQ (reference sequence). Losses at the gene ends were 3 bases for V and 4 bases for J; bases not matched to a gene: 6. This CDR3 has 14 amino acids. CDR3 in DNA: TGTGCCAGCAGCTTCCAAGCGGGAATTTACGAGCAGTACTCC. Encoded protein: CASSFQAGIYEQYS.

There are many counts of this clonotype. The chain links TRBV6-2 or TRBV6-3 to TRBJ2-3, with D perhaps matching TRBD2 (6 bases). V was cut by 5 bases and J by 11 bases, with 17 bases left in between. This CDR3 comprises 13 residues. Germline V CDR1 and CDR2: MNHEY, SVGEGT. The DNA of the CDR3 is TGTGCCAGCAGTCCCATGCGGGACGGACGGCAGTATTTT. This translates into CASSPMRDGRQYF.

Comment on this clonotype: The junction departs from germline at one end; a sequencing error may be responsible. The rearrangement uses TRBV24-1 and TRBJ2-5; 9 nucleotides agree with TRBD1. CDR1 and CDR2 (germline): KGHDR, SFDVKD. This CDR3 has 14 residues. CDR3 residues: CATRQGGNQETEYF. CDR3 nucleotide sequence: TGTGCAACTCGACAGGGGGGGAACCAAGAGACCGAGTACTTC.

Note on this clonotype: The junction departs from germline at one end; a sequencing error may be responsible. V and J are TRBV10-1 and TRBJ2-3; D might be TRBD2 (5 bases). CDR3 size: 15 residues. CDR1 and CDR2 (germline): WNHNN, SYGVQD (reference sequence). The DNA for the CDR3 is TGCGCCAACAGTGACGAGGGTAAACAGCGCGATACACAGTATTTT. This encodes CANSDEGKQRDTQYF.

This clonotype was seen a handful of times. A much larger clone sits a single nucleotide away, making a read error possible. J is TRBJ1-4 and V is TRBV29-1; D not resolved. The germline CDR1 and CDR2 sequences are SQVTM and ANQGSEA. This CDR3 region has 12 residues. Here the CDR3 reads CSVQSDLGKLFF. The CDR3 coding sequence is TGCAGCGTTCAGTCCGATCTTGGAAAACTCTTTTTT.

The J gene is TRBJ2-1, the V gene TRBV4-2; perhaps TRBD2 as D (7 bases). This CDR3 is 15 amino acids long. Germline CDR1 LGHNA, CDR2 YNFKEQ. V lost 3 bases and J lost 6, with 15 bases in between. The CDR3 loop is CASSHWGGTFNEQFF. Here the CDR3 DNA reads TGTGCCAGCAGCCATTGGGGGGGCACCTTCAATGAGCAGTTCTTC.

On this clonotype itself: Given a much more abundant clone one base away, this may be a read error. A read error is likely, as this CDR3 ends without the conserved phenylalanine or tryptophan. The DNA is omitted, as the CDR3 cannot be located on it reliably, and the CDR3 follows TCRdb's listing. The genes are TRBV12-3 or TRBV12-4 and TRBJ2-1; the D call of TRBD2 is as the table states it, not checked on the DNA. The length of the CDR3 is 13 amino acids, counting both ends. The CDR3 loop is CASAGLAGPRGFL.

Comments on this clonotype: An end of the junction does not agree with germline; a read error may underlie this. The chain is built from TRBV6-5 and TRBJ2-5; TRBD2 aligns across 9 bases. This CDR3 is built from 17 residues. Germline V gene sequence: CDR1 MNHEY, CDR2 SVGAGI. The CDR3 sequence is CASSWSWVAGDGETHYF. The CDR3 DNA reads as TGCGCCAGCAGTTGGTCCTGGGTAGCGGGAGACGGAGAGACTCACTACTTC.

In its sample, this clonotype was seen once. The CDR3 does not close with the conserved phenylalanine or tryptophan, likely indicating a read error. The chain's CDR3 is CASSHPLNTEAFS. The CDR3 region has the DNA TGCGCCAGCAGCCATCCCCTGAACACTGAGGCTTTCTCT. The V gene is TRBV4-1, the J gene TRBJ1-1; D gene uncertain. Germline lookup yields CDR1 MGHRA and CDR2 YSYEKL. The CDR3 loop spans 13 amino acids.

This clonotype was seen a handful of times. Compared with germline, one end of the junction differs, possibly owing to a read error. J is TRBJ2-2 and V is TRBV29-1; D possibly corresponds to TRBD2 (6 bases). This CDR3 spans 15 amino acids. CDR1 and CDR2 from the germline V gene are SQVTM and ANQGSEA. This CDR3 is CSVGTIAANTRELFF. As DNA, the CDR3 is TGCAGCGTTGGGACTATCGCGGCGAACACCCGGGAGCTGTTTTTT.

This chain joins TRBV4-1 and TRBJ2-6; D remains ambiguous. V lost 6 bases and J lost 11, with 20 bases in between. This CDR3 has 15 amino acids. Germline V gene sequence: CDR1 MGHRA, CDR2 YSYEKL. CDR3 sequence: CASRPAESGVDVLTF. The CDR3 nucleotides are TGCGCCAGCAGGCCGGCAGAGTCTGGGGTCGACGTCCTGACTTTC.

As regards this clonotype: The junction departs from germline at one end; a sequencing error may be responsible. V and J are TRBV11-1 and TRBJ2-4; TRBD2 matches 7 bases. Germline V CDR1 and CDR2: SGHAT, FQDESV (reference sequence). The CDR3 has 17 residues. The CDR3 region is CASRFPGASGTKNTQYF. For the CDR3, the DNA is TGTGCCAGCAGGTTTCCCGGGGCCAGCGGGACCAAAAACACTCAGTACTTC.

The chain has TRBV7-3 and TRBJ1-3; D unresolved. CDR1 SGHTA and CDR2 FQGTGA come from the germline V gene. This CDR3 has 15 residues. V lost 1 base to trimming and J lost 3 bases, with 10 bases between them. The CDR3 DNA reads TGTGCCAGCAGCTTAAGCGATGGGTTTGGAAACACCATATATTTT. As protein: CASSLSDGFGNTIYF.

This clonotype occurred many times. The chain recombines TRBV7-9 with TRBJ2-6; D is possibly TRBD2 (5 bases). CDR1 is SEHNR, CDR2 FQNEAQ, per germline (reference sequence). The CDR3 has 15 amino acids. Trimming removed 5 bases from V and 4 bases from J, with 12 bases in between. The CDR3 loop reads CASSPGVSGANVLTF. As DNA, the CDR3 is TGTGCCAGCAGCCCCGGGGTCAGCGGGGCCAACGTCCTGACTTTC.

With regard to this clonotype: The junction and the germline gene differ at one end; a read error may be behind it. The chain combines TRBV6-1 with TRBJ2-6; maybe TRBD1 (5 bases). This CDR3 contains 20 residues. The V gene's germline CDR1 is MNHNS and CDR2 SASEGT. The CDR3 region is CATRPGKQRETLSGASVLTF. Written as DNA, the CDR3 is TGTGCCACCCGCCCCGGAAAACAGCGAGAAACCCTCTCTGGGGCCAGCGTCCTGACTTTC.

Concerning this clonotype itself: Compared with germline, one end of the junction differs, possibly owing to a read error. In DNA, the CDR3 is TGTACCAGCTGCCAGGGGGGGACAGGGCGGGAAGAGACCCAGTACTTC. Translation: CTSCQGGTGREETQYF. The rearrangement links TRBV4-2 to TRBJ2-5, with TRBD1 identical over 9 bases. Germline V gives CDR1 LGHNA, CDR2 YNFKEQ. The CDR3 is made up of 16 amino acids.